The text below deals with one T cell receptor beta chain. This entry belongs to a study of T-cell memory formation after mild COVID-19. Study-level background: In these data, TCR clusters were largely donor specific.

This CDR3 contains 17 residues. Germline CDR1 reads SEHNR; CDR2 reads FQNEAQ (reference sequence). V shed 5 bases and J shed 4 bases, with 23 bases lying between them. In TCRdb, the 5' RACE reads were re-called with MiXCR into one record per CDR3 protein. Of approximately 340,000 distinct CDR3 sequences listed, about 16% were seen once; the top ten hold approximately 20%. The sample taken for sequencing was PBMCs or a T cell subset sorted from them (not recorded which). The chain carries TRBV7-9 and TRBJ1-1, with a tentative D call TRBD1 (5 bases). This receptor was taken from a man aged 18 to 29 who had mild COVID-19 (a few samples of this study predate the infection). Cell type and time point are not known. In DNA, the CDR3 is TGTGCCAGCAGCGCACCGGGACTTGGTATCTCGGGCACTGAAGCTTTCTTT. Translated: CASSAPGLGISGTEAFF.